This T cell receptor beta chain originates from a study of blood T cell repertoires in COVID-19. Turning to the study itself: Sites across the United States, Italy and Spain contributed samples from acute and convalescent COVID-19. T cells, B-cell-depleted T cells, or PBMCs supplied cDNA or gDNA.

In the authors' workflow: Cell counts per sample came from amplifying reference gene primers. Sequenced by immunoSEQ multiplex PCR; TCRdb stores in-frame clones only, minus some. From that table come the V and J calls and clone size; the DNA was used to work out D and trimming. The repertoire holds under 150,000 clones, with more than 90% as singletons. V shed 3 bases and J 1 base; nucleotides not matched to a gene: 6. Germline CDR1 and CDR2: SGHNT and YYREEE (reference sequence). This CDR3 is 15 amino acids long. This chain joins TRBV5-4 and TRBJ1-1, with 7 bases that match TRBD1. This clonotype was obtained from a man aged 45-60 years with active COVID-19. The sample comprised peripheral blood. CDR3 loop: CASSSWRQGNTEAFF. In nucleotides, the CDR3 is TGTGCCAGCAGCTCATGGAGACAGGGGAACACTGAAGCTTTCTTT.